This TCR beta chain was found in a study of cytomegalovirus exposure and HLA in healthy donors. Study-level findings and limits: Immune exposure was documented only through CMV serostatus.

This clone has just a few counts. Its antigen is not known. The PCR made use of 60 Vbeta and 13 Jbeta primers. Generated by immunoSEQ multiplex PCR, the TCRdb table keeps only in-frame clones and is missing some. The data show 84,000 or so clones, with around 77% seen just once and more than 2.5% held by the top ten. The CDR3 is 13 residues long. V gave up 5 bases and J gave up 8 bases; unmatched junction bases: 7. Germline loops: CDR1 MNHNS, CDR2 SASEGT. The chain is built from TRBV6-1 and TRBJ1-2, with 8 nucleotides matching TRBD1. The sequencing input was PBMCs. This receptor was identified in a man aged 50-60 years in good health and CMV-seronegative. The CDR3 region is CASSNSGQVGYTF. The DNA for the CDR3 is TGTGCCAGCAGTAACTCGGGACAGGTCGGCTACACCTTC.